This T cell receptor beta chain derives from a study of memory CD4+ T cells and cytomegalovirus serostatus. Sequenced by immunoSEQ multiplex PCR; TCRdb stores in-frame clones only, minus some. This table holds around 61,000 clones, 82% found once. The sort gate was single viable CD3+CD4+CD8-CD45RO+ cells for memory CD4+ T cells. The length of the CDR3 is 15 residues. Per the germline V gene, CDR1 is SGHDN and CDR2 is FVKESK. The V end lost 1 base, the J end lost 7 bases, and 11 bases lay between the germline ends. This clone was observed a single time. The chain links TRBV14 to TRBJ1-6; TRBD1 might be the D (5 bases). This receptor was taken from an adult in good health and CMV-seronegative. The sample was memory CD4+ T cells from blood. The CDR3 coding sequence is TGTGCCAGCAGCCAAGTCCTAGGGACCAATTCACCCCTCCACTTT. It encodes CASSQVLGTNSPLHF.